A single sample gave rise to the 19 T cell receptor beta chains below, sequenced in a study of shared clonotypes between healthy human individuals. Sequencing used immunoSEQ multiplex PCR; TCRdb keeps in-frame clones, though not all of them. Here the sample spans about a million clones, under 80% being singletons. Specimen: memory CD4+ T cells sorted from blood. The subset here: CD45RA-negative fraction. The source of these receptors is a man between 18 and 35 years old in good health.

The chain links TRBV6-5 to TRBJ1-5; 7 bases agree with TRBD1. V was clipped by 6 bases and J by 3 bases; unmatched bases: 8. Germline lookup yields CDR1 MNHEY and CDR2 SVGAGI. CDR3 length: 15 amino acids. The CDR3 protein is CASRESGTVNQPQHF. The CDR3 nucleotides are TGTGCCAGCAGGGAATCCGGGACAGTCAATCAGCCCCAGCATTTT.

The V gene is TRBV6-5, the J gene TRBJ2-5; 9 nucleotides line up with TRBD2. The DNA end is a closer match to TRBJ2-7, so the J assignment may be wrong. This CDR3 has 15 amino acids. From germline, CDR1 is MNHEY and CDR2 SVGAGI. CDR3 region: CASGRLAVSSYEQYF. CDR3 in DNA: TGTGCCAGCGGAAGACTAGCGGTGAGCTCCTACGAGCAGTACTTC.

In nucleotides, the CDR3 is TGTGCCTGGAGAGATTGGCGCGTAGGTCGCGAGCAGTACTTC. Residues: CAWRDWRVGREQYF. V gene TRBV30 combines with J gene TRBJ2-7, with D hard to call. Trimming removed 3 bases at V and 6 bases at J, with 18 bases between. The CDR3 length is 14 residues. Germline CDR1 is GTSNPN and CDR2 is SVGIG (reference sequence). The whole variable domain, filled in from reference TRBV30 and TRBJ2-7, reads SQTIHQWPATLVQPVGSPLSLECTVEGTSNPNLYWYRQAAGRGLQLLFYSVGIGQISSEVPQNLSASRPQDRQFILSSKKLLLSDSGFYLCAWRDWRVGREQYFGPGTRLTVT.

This chain links TRBV19 with TRBJ1-2; weak D call: TRBD1 (5 bases). The ends were cut back, 4 bases at V and 4 bases at J, with 19 bases in the middle. The V gene's germline CDR1 is LNHDA and CDR2 SQIVND (reference sequence). The CDR3 is 16 amino acids. In DNA form, the CDR3 reads TGTGCCAGTAGTAGGGACGGATACGCTGGGGGCTATGGCTACACCTTC. Amino acids: CASSRDGYAGGYGYTF. Full variable domain (remainder filled in from reference TRBV19 and TRBJ1-2): DGGITQSPKYLFRKEGQNVTLSCEQNLNHDAMYWYRQDPGQGLRLIYYSQIVNDFQKGDIAEGYSVSREKKESFPLTVTSAQKNPTAFYLCASSRDGYAGGYGYTFGSGTRLTVV.

The chain uses TRBV28 and TRBJ1-3, with TRBD1 identical over 8 bases. The trim removed 5 bases at V and 4 bases at J, leaving 7 bases unmatched. The CDR3 is 15 amino acids. From germline, CDR1 is MDHEN and CDR2 SYDVKM. CDR3 residues: CASSGQGIAGNTIYF. As DNA, the CDR3 is TGTGCCAGCAGTGGACAGGGAATTGCCGGAAACACCATATATTTT.

The CDR3 coding sequence is TGTGCTAGTGGTTTGGGGACAGCATTCTACGAGCAGTACTTC. Translating gives CASGLGTAFYEQYF. This chain joins TRBV12-5 and TRBJ2-7; D perhaps matches TRBD1 (6 bases). Germline lookup yields CDR1 LGHNT and CDR2 FRNRAP. Trimming cost V 1 base and J 3 bases, with 10 bases left between them. This CDR3 spans 14 amino acids.

V gene TRBV7-9 combines with J gene TRBJ2-7; 11 nucleotides match TRBD1. The CDR3 has 14 amino acids. Germline CDR1 and CDR2: SEHNR and FQNEAQ (reference sequence). The V and J ends lost 3 bases and 6 bases, in that order; junction bases with no gene match: 4. The CDR3 region is CASSFTGTGGEQYF. In nucleotides, the CDR3 is TGTGCCAGCAGCTTTACCGGGACAGGGGGCGAGCAGTACTTC.

The rearrangement uses TRBV19 and TRBJ1-1; TRBD1 might be the D (6 bases). The CDR3 spans 16 residues. Trimming took off 0 bases at V and 5 bases at J, with 16 bases between the two ends. CDR1 and CDR2 from the germline V gene are LNHDA and SQIVND (reference sequence). CDR3 residues: CASSIDPALRGTEAFF. In DNA, the CDR3 is TGTGCCAGTAGTATAGATCCGGCTTTAAGGGGGACTGAAGCTTTCTTT.

J is TRBJ2-7 and V is TRBV5-6; D ambiguous. Per germline, CDR1 SGHDT and CDR2 YYEEEE. The V and J ends lost 1 base and 4 bases respectively, with 12 bases between them. There are 14 residues in the CDR3. The CDR3 region is CASSLTAVGYEQYF. In DNA form, the CDR3 reads TGTGCCAGCAGCTTGACGGCAGTTGGATACGAGCAGTACTTC. Full variable domain (remainder filled in from reference TRBV5-6 and TRBJ2-7): DAGVTQSPTHLIKTRGQQVTLRCSPKSGHDTVSWYQQALGQGPQFIFQYYEEEERQRGNFPDRFSGHQFPNYSSELNVNALLLGDSALYLCASSLTAVGYEQYFGPGTRLTVT.

V and J are TRBV6-5 and TRBJ1-1; perhaps TRBD1 as D (5 bases). Germline CDR1 and CDR2: MNHEY and SVGAGI. This CDR3 has 14 amino acids. V lost 6 bases and J lost 7, with 18 bases in between. The CDR3, as DNA: TGTGCCAGCAGGATGAACCGGGACGCCCTTGAAGCTTTCTTT. Amino acids: CASRMNRDALEAFF.

The genes are TRBV5-1 and TRBJ2-7; maybe TRBD1 (6 bases). The CDR3 loop spans 13 amino acids. V was cut by 5 bases and J by 3 bases, with 12 bases left in between. The V gene's germline CDR1 is SGHRS and CDR2 YFSETQ. The chain's CDR3 is CASSLQGIYEQYF. CDR3 nucleotides: TGCGCCAGCAGTTTACAGGGCATCTACGAGCAGTACTTC.

The chain links TRBV6-5 to TRBJ2-7; D perhaps matches TRBD1 (5 bases). Trimming shortened V by 0 bases and J by 1 base, and 10 bases separated the two germline ends. CDR3 size: 15 residues. Germline loops: CDR1 MNHEY, CDR2 SVGAGI. Written as DNA, the CDR3 is TGTGCCAGCAGTTACTCAGTGGGGCTTTCCTACGAGCAGTACTTC. As protein: CASSYSVGLSYEQYF.

In its sample, this clone was seen once. The chain recombines TRBV5-6 with TRBJ1-5; D not certain. V lost 4 bases and J 2 bases, leaving 16 bases between the germline ends. The CDR3 is 16 residues long. Germline CDR1 and CDR2: SGHDT and YYEEEE. CDR3 sequence: CASSLFRRGGNQPQHF. The CDR3 region has the DNA TGTGCCAGCAGCCTCTTTCGGAGAGGAGGCAATCAGCCCCAGCATTTT.

The chain is built from TRBV4-3 and TRBJ1-4; D possibly corresponds to TRBD1 (5 bases). This CDR3 has 15 residues. V was pared by 0 bases and J by 7 bases, with 12 bases between. CDR1 and CDR2 from the germline V gene are LGHNA and YSLEER. The CDR3 loop reads CASSQDGGVGEKLFF. DNA of the CDR3: TGCGCCAGCAGCCAAGATGGGGGGGTGGGTGAAAAACTGTTTTTT.

The chain joins TRBV7-2 to TRBJ2-7; 8 bases are a match to TRBD1. V was clipped by 5 bases and J by 2 bases; unmatched bases: 5. This CDR3 has 14 amino acids. Germline values: CDR1 SGHTA, CDR2 FQGNSA. The CDR3 DNA follows: TGTGCCAGCAGCGGGACAGGAGGTGCCTACGAGCAGTACTTC. It translates to CASSGTGGAYEQYF.

The chain employs TRBV5-5 and TRBJ1-5, with 8 positions matching TRBD1. This CDR3 region has 16 residues. Germline CDR1 and CDR2: SGHKS and YYEKEE (reference sequence). Trimming took 3 bases from V and 0 from J; bases not matched to a gene: 5. The CDR3 DNA reads TGTGCCAGCAGCTCCGGACAGGGCTATAGCAATCAGCCCCAGCATTTT. It translates to CASSSGQGYSNQPQHF.

There are a few counts of this clone. This CDR3 is also generated by other DNA sequences in the sample. The V gene is TRBV25-1, the J gene TRBJ1-1, with D possibly matching TRBD1 (6 bases). Trimming took 6 bases from V and 4 from J, leaving 6 bases between them. Germline assignment: CDR1 MGHDK and CDR2 SYGVNS. The CDR3 is 11 residues long. This CDR3 reads CASSRGTEAFF. The CDR3 DNA sequence: TGTGCCAGCAGCAGGGGCACTGAAGCTTTCTTT.

The J gene is TRBJ2-3, the V gene TRBV5-1; tentative D call: TRBD2 (6 bases). CDR3 length equals 15 residues. Looked up from germline, CDR1 is SGHRS and CDR2 is YFSETQ. V lost 2 bases to trimming and J lost 2 bases, with 12 bases between them. The CDR3 sequence is CASSLAGPDTDTQYF. CDR3 sequence (DNA): TGCGCCAGCAGCTTAGCGGGTCCGGACACAGATACGCAGTATTTT. Looking up the rest from reference TRBV5-1 and TRBJ2-3 gives the full variable domain: KAGVTQTPRYLIKTRGQQVTLSCSPISGHRSVSWYQQTPGQGLQFLFEYFSETQRNKGNFPGRFSGRQFSNSRSEMNVSTLELGDSALYLCASSLAGPDTDTQYFGPGTRLTVL.

There are many counts of this clone. The rearrangement links TRBV6-6 to TRBJ2-1, with TRBD2 matching over 7 bases. CDR1 is MNHNY, CDR2 SVGAGI, per germline (reference sequence). The CDR3 spans 15 residues. The V segment lost 2 bases and the J segment 10 bases; nucleotides outside the gene matches: 11. The CDR3 region has the DNA TGTGCCAGCAGTTACGCCCCCGATTCCGGGGGGGAGCAGTTCTTC. Protein: CASSYAPDSGGEQFF.